Listed here are 32 T cell receptor beta chains from one sample, sequenced in a study of cytomegalovirus exposure and HLA in healthy donors. This PCR relied on a set of 60 Vbeta primers and 13 Jbeta primers. The method was immunoSEQ multiplex PCR; TCRdb's version includes in-frame clones alone and lacks a portion of them. The sample has around 200,000 clones; around 81% are singletons. The sample taken for sequencing was PBMCs. The receptor source for this set is a woman aged 45-60 years in good health and CMV-seropositive.

The genes are TRBV6-5 and TRBJ1-1; D gene unclear. V was clipped by 4 bases and J by 4 bases, with 10 bases between them. In germline, CDR1 is MNHEY, CDR2 SVGAGI. This CDR3 is 13 amino acids long. Written as DNA, the CDR3 is TGTGCCAGCAGTTGGTCGCCCAGCACTGAAGCTTTCTTT. This encodes CASSWSPSTEAFF.

This sequence joins TRBV29-1 and TRBJ2-1; 9 positions agree with TRBD2. This CDR3 is 15 amino acids long. Per germline, CDR1 SQVTM and CDR2 ANQGSEA. J was trimmed by 7 bases and V by 1 base; bases with no gene match: 8. The chain's CDR3 is CSVEVLAGITNEQFF. CDR3 bases: TGCAGCGTTGAAGTCCTAGCGGGGATTACGAATGAGCAGTTCTTC.

J is TRBJ2-4 and V is TRBV27; the match to TRBD1 covers 7 bases. The CDR3 totals 19 residues. With V trimmed by 2 bases and J by 2 bases, 15 bases remained unmatched. The germline V gene encodes CDR1 MNHEY and CDR2 SMNVEV (reference sequence). CDR3 protein: CASSLRIRGPEITKNIQYF. The CDR3 DNA sequence: TGTGCCAGCAGTTTACGTATTAGGGGGCCAGAGATAACCAAAAACATTCAGTACTTC.

The chain carries TRBV4-2 and TRBJ1-4; 7 bases align to TRBD1. Germline CDR1 reads LGHNA; CDR2 reads YNFKEQ. With V trimmed by 0 bases and J by 8 bases, 9 bases remained unmatched. The CDR3 consists of 16 residues. CDR3 sequence reads: CASSQEGRQGGEKLFF. The CDR3, as DNA: TGTGCCAGCAGCCAAGAGGGGAGACAGGGTGGAGAAAAACTGTTTTTT.

The chain is built from TRBV10-3 and TRBJ1-1; possible D gene TRBD1, 6 bases. V dropped 3 bases and J dropped 10 bases, with 15 bases sitting between them. CDR3 length equals 13 residues. Germline V CDR1 and CDR2: ENHRY, SYGVKD. The CDR3 protein is CAISDGGVGRAFF. The CDR3 DNA reads TGTGCCATCAGTGATGGGGGCGTGGGGCGAGCTTTCTTT.

The chain combines TRBV23-1 with TRBJ2-7, with 10 bases aligning to TRBD1. TRBV23-1 falls under the ORF class, with uncertain function. V gave up 2 bases and J gave up 5 bases; unmatched junction bases: 6. This CDR3 has 15 residues. CDR3 protein: CASSQQGQGIHEQYF. DNA for the CDR3: TGCGCCAGCAGTCAACAGGGACAGGGGATCCACGAGCAGTACTTC.

This clone occurred once. The V and J genes are TRBV15 and TRBJ1-5, with D possibly being TRBD1 (5 bases). V lost 1 base to trimming and J lost 7 bases, with 14 bases between them. Looked up from germline, CDR1 is LNHNV and CDR2 is YYDKDF (reference sequence). The CDR3 loop spans 15 amino acids. The CDR3: CATSRGQGTNQPQHF. Written as DNA, the CDR3 is TGTGCCACCAGCAGAGGGCAGGGTACGAACCAGCCCCAGCATTTT. The entire variable domain, with the rest obtained from reference TRBV15 and TRBJ1-5, is as follows: DAMVIQNPRYQVTQFGKPVTLSCSQTLNHNVMYWYQQKSSQAPKLLFHYYDKDFNNEADTPDNFQSRRPNTSFCFLDIRSPGLGDTAMYLCATSRGQGTNQPQHFGDGTRLSIL.

This CDR3 reads CASSYRREAAKNIQYF. For the CDR3, the DNA is TGTGCCAGCAGTTACCGGAGGGAGGCGGCCAAAAACATTCAGTACTTC. The J gene is TRBJ2-4, the V gene TRBV6-5, with D possibly matching TRBD2 (6 bases). Trimming took off 2 bases at V and 1 base at J, with 12 bases between the two ends. The V gene's germline CDR1 is MNHEY and CDR2 SVGAGI. This CDR3 is 16 amino acids long.

In this sample, this clone turned up a few times. The rearrangement uses TRBV29-1 and TRBJ1-4; D ambiguous. Germline CDR1 reads SQVTM; CDR2 reads ANQGSEA. The CDR3 sequence is 13 residues long. Trimming left V 7 bases short and J 1 base short, with 10 bases between. The CDR3 protein is CSAFPGTNEKLFF. In DNA form, the CDR3 reads TGCAGCGCGTTTCCGGGAACTAATGAAAAACTGTTTTTT.

This chain connects TRBV4-1 to TRBJ1-3; D is ambiguous. Deletions cut 2 bases from V and 1 base from J, with 6 bases between. Germline V gene lookup returns CDR1 MGHRA and CDR2 YSYEKL. This CDR3 has 14 amino acids. The CDR3 DNA sequence: TGCGCCAGCAGCCAACAGGCTTCTGGAAACACCATATATTTT. Translation: CASSQQASGNTIYF.

The gene calls are TRBV6-5 and TRBJ2-7, with TRBD1 identical over 7 bases. The V and J ends lost 2 bases and 1 base, in that order; junction bases with no gene match: 2. The germline V gene encodes CDR1 MNHEY and CDR2 SVGAGI. There are 14 residues in the CDR3. The CDR3 DNA follows: TGTGCCAGCAGTTACGTGGGACAGTCCTACGAGCAGTACTTC. Protein sequence: CASSYVGQSYEQYF.

This clone was recorded only once. This chain connects TRBV18 to TRBJ2-5; 11 positions agree with TRBD1. The J call may be wrong; the DNA end is better matched by TRBJ2-7. This CDR3 comprises 15 residues. The germline V gene encodes CDR1 KGHSH and CDR2 LQKENI. Here the CDR3 DNA reads TGTGCCAGCTCACGACAGGGACAGGGGGTCTACGAGCAGTACTTC. Residues: CASSRQGQGVYEQYF.

This chain uses TRBV29-1 with TRBJ2-5; 10 bases line up with TRBD2. J lost 1 base, V lost 4 bases, and 3 bases had no gene match. The germline CDR1 and CDR2 sequences are SQVTM and ANQGSEA. This CDR3 region has 14 residues. The CDR3: CSVVLAGVQETQYF. The CDR3 region has the DNA TGCAGCGTTGTTCTAGCGGGGGTCCAAGAGACCCAGTACTTC.

The chain is built from TRBV6-6 and TRBJ1-1, with D perhaps matching TRBD1 (5 bases). This CDR3 spans 14 amino acids. V was clipped by 5 bases and J by 0 bases, with 10 bases between them. Germline assignment: CDR1 MNHNY and CDR2 SVGAGI (reference sequence). CDR3 DNA sequence: TGTGCCAGCAGTCCTCAGGACATGAACACTGAAGCTTTCTTT. The encoded protein is CASSPQDMNTEAFF.

The V and J genes are TRBV4-3 and TRBJ2-7, with TRBD1 as a possible D gene (5 bases). V lost 1 base to trimming and J lost 2 bases, with 9 bases between them. This CDR3 comprises 14 residues. CDR1 LGHNA and CDR2 YSLEER come from the germline V gene. The CDR3 protein is CASSQAPGPYEQYF. CDR3 in DNA: TGCGCCAGCAGCCAAGCTCCAGGGCCCTACGAGCAGTACTTC.

The CDR3 protein is CASSPSSAGVYEQYF. Written as DNA, the CDR3 is TGTGCCAGCTCACCGTCATCAGCGGGGGTCTACGAGCAGTACTTC. V gene TRBV18 combines with J gene TRBJ2-7, with 8 bases lining up with TRBD2. The germline CDR1 and CDR2 sequences are KGHSH and LQKENI. V shed 3 bases, J shed 3 bases, and the junction held 7 bases outside the gene matches. The CDR3 is made up of 15 amino acids. Together with reference TRBV18 and TRBJ2-7, the CDR3 gives the full variable domain: NAGVMQNPRHLVRRRGQEARLRCSPMKGHSHVYWYRQLPEEGLKFMVYLQKENIIDESGMPKERFSAEFPKEGPSILRIQQVVRGDSAAYFCASSPSSAGVYEQYFGPGTRLTVT.

V gene TRBV5-1 combines with J gene TRBJ2-5, with D perhaps TRBD1 (5 bases). This CDR3 has 19 residues. V gave up 0 bases and J gave up 1 base, with 22 bases separating them. The germline CDR1 and CDR2 sequences are SGHRS and YFSETQ. CDR3 residues: CASSLASAGRWESQETQYF. The CDR3 DNA follows: TGCGCCAGCAGCTTGGCGTCGGCAGGGCGCTGGGAATCCCAAGAGACCCAGTACTTC. Full variable domain (rest looked up from reference TRBV5-1 and TRBJ2-5): KAGVTQTPRYLIKTRGQQVTLSCSPISGHRSVSWYQQTPGQGLQFLFEYFSETQRNKGNFPGRFSGRQFSNSRSEMNVSTLELGDSALYLCASSLASAGRWESQETQYFGPGTRLLVL.

This clone was recorded once. V gene TRBV23-1 combines with J gene TRBJ2-1, with D possibly matching TRBD1 (6 bases). TRBV23-1 is classed as an ORF, of uncertain function. CDR3 length equals 12 residues. Between the trimmed V and J ends, which lost 4 bases and 6 bases, there was a span of 7 bases. The CDR3 DNA follows: TGCGCCAGCAGTCGGGGGCGCAATGAGCAGTTCTTC. Its protein is CASSRGRNEQFF.

This sequence joins TRBV4-1 and TRBJ2-1; 10 bases line up with TRBD2. The V segment lost 4 bases and the J segment 5 bases; nucleotides outside the gene matches: 5. Germline V gives CDR1 MGHRA, CDR2 YSYEKL. The CDR3 length is 15 residues. The CDR3 DNA is TGCGCCAGCAGCCCGGGACTAGCGATGAACAATGAGCAGTTCTTC. It codes for CASSPGLAMNNEQFF.

The V call is TRBV19, the J call TRBJ1-4; TRBD1 matches 11 bases. V was clipped by 1 base and J by 7 bases; unmatched bases: 8. CDR1 and CDR2 from the germline V gene are LNHDA and SQIVND (reference sequence). This CDR3 contains 17 residues. The CDR3 sequence: CASSIAAPGTGGEKLFF. As DNA, the CDR3 is TGTGCCAGTAGTATAGCTGCCCCCGGGACAGGGGGTGAAAAACTGTTTTTT.

The chain employs TRBV6-6 and TRBJ1-4; D uncertain. Germline assignment: CDR1 MNHNY and CDR2 SVGAGI (reference sequence). This CDR3 spans 16 amino acids. V was trimmed by 0 bases and J by 8 bases, leaving 16 bases between them. CDR3 region: CASSYSSHPRGEKLFF. CDR3 nucleotides: TGTGCCAGCAGTTACTCCTCCCATCCACGGGGAGAAAAACTGTTTTTT.

V usage is TRBV4-2 and J usage is TRBJ2-5; tentative D call: TRBD1 (7 bases). The better agreement between TRBJ2-7 and the DNA end casts doubt on the J call. CDR1 LGHNA and CDR2 YNFKEQ come from the germline V gene. The CDR3 loop spans 16 amino acids. CDR3 sequence: CASSQAAGQSAYEQYF. The CDR3 coding sequence is TGTGCCAGCAGCCAAGCGGCGGGACAGTCCGCGTACGAGCAGTACTTC.

As for this clone: Different DNA sequences within this sample yield the same CDR3. The chain uses TRBV6-6 and TRBJ1-1; D may be TRBD1 (5 bases). There are 14 residues in the CDR3. The germline V gene has CDR1 MNHNY and CDR2 SVGAGI (reference sequence). V lost 4 bases, J lost 1 base, and 10 bases lay in between. This CDR3 reads CASSLDIGNTEAFF. The CDR3 nucleotides read TGTGCCAGCAGTTTGGACATAGGGAACACTGAAGCTTTCTTT.

The chain employs TRBV7-3 and TRBJ2-1; TRBD2 might be the D (5 bases). The CDR3 runs to 15 residues. Germline-derived CDR1 and CDR2 are SGHTA and FQGTGA. Trimming left V 4 bases short and J 2 bases short, with 12 bases between. CDR3 DNA sequence: TGTGCCAGCAGCTCCAGCGGATCAACCTACAATGAGCAGTTCTTC. This translates into CASSSSGSTYNEQFF. The full variable domain, in which reference TRBV7-3 and TRBJ2-1 provide the parts outside the CDR3, is GAGVSQTPSNKVTEKGKYVELRCDPISGHTALYWYRQSLGQGPEFLIYFQGTGAADDSGLPNDRFFAVRPEGSVSTLKIQRTERGDSAVYLCASSSSGSTYNEQFFGPGTRLTVL.

This chain joins TRBV27 and TRBJ2-3; D not certain. Germline V gene sequence: CDR1 MNHEY, CDR2 SMNVEV (reference sequence). Between the trimmed V and J ends, which lost 7 bases and 5 bases, there was a span of 13 bases. This CDR3 is built from 13 residues. The CDR3 DNA follows: TGTGCCAGCAAGGCGGATTTGGGAGATACGCAGTATTTT. Translating gives CASKADLGDTQYF.

The rearrangement uses TRBV29-1 and TRBJ1-4; D remains ambiguous. The V gene lost 7 bases and the J gene lost 4 bases, with 7 bases spanning the gap. Germline V gene data show CDR1 as SQVTM and CDR2 as ANQGSEA. The CDR3 consists of 11 residues. The CDR3 coding sequence is TGCAGCGGTTTCTTTAATGAAAAACTGTTTTTT. It codes for CSGFFNEKLFF.

The rearrangement uses TRBV7-9 and TRBJ2-5; 11 bases fit TRBD2. J lost 2 bases, V lost 6 bases, and 5 bases had no gene match. The CDR3 has 15 amino acids. Germline CDR1 is SEHNR and CDR2 is FQNEAQ (reference sequence). The CDR3 protein is CASRPRTSGQETQYF. The CDR3 coding sequence is TGTGCCAGCAGACCCCGGACTAGCGGGCAAGAGACCCAGTACTTC. The whole variable domain, filled in from reference TRBV7-9 and TRBJ2-5, reads DTGVSQNPRHKITKRGQNVTFRCDPISEHNRLYWYRQTLGQGPEFLTYFQNEAQLEKSRLLSDRFSAERPKGSFSTLEIQRTEQGDSAMYLCASRPRTSGQETQYFGPGTRLLVL.

This rearrangement joins TRBV7-2 to TRBJ2-3, with 9 positions matching TRBD2. V lost 4 bases and J lost 3; bases outside the gene matches: 8. Germline-derived CDR1 and CDR2 are SGHTA and FQGNSA. The CDR3 extends over 16 amino acids. The CDR3 sequence is CASSYYAGLATDTQYF. CDR3 DNA sequence: TGTGCCAGCAGCTATTATGCGGGACTAGCTACAGATACGCAGTATTTT. Full variable domain (missing parts from reference TRBV7-2 and TRBJ2-3): GAGVSQSPSNKVTEKGKDVELRCDPISGHTALYWYRQSLGQGLEFLIYFQGNSAPDKSGLPSDRFSAERTGGSVSTLTIQRTQQEDSAVYLCASSYYAGLATDTQYFGPGTRLTVL.

The chain employs TRBV7-6 and TRBJ2-1, with TRBD1 identical over 7 bases. The germline V gene encodes CDR1 SGHVS and CDR2 FNYEAQ. Unmatched junction bases numbered 9, after V lost 4 bases and J lost 9 bases. The CDR3 length is 14 residues. CDR3 sequence reads: CASSSFSQGTEQFF. Written as DNA, the CDR3 is TGTGCCAGCAGCTCGTTTTCACAGGGGACTGAGCAGTTCTTC.

CDR3 amino acids: CASSSQGLAGKNEQYF. Here the CDR3 DNA reads TGTGCCAGCAGCTCCCAGGGTCTAGCGGGGAAGAACGAGCAGTACTTC. This chain uses TRBV11-2 with TRBJ2-7; 9 bases are a match to TRBD2. V shed 4 bases, J shed 5 bases, and the junction held 12 bases outside the gene matches. This CDR3 is built from 16 residues. The V gene's germline CDR1 is SGHAT and CDR2 FQNNGV.

The V gene is TRBV4-1, the J gene TRBJ1-3; D ambiguous. Germline CDR1 and CDR2: MGHRA and YSYEKL. V lost 1 base and J lost 3, with 10 bases in between. The CDR3 extends over 15 amino acids. The CDR3 reads CASSQVLSRGNTIYF. The CDR3 bases are TGCGCCAGCAGCCAAGTCTTGAGCCGTGGAAACACCATATATTTT.

This clone was recorded only once. The V and J genes are TRBV7-9 and TRBJ1-2; 7 bases fit TRBD1. Trimming removed 5 bases from V and 4 bases from J; junction bases left unmatched: 4. The CDR3 length is 13 residues. Germline loops: CDR1 SEHNR, CDR2 FQNEAQ (reference sequence). The CDR3 DNA reads as TGTGCCAGCAGCGACGACAGGGCCTATGGCTACACCTTC. Translated, it gives CASSDDRAYGYTF.